A single sample is the source of the 32 T cell receptor beta chains below, sequenced in a study of cytomegalovirus exposure and HLA in healthy donors. Profiled with immunoSEQ multiplex PCR; TCRdb holds only in-frame clones, not every one. The table shows about 160,000 clones, with about 96% occurring only once. Sample: PBMCs. These receptors all come from a woman under 30 in good health and CMV-seronegative.

The chain recombines TRBV7-2 with TRBJ1-5, with D maybe TRBD1 (6 bases). V was shortened by 6 bases and J by 3 bases, with 15 bases between the two germline ends. This CDR3 is 15 amino acids long. The germline CDR1 and CDR2 sequences are SGHTA and FQGNSA. The CDR3 is CASSLMTGYNQPQHF. The CDR3 DNA sequence: TGTGCCAGCAGTTTAATGACAGGCTACAATCAGCCCCAGCATTTT.

The chain recombines TRBV27 with TRBJ2-5, with a tentative D call TRBD1 (7 bases). Germline CDR1 and CDR2: MNHEY and SMNVEV (reference sequence). The V and J ends lost 6 bases and 4 bases respectively, with 18 bases between them. The CDR3 is 15 amino acids. The CDR3 sequence: CASREGRQGGETQYF. CDR3 DNA sequence: TGTGCCAGCAGGGAGGGGCGCCAGGGGGGAGAGACCCAGTACTTC.

J is TRBJ2-2 and V is TRBV5-1; TRBD1 aligns across 7 bases. In germline, CDR1 is SGHRS, CDR2 YFSETQ. The CDR3 consists of 16 residues. Trimming cost V 4 bases and J 0 bases; bases outside gene matches: 6. CDR3 region: CASSPRQGANTGELFF. Written as DNA, the CDR3 is TGCGCCAGCAGCCCAAGACAGGGAGCGAACACCGGGGAGCTGTTTTTT.

This rearrangement joins TRBV18 to TRBJ2-5; maybe TRBD1 (5 bases). Germline V gene lookup returns CDR1 KGHSH and CDR2 LQKENI. This CDR3 comprises 13 residues. V gave up 4 bases and J gave up 3 bases, with 9 bases separating them. Here the CDR3 reads CASSLGREETQYF. As DNA, the CDR3 is TGTGCCAGCTCACTCGGCAGGGAAGAGACCCAGTACTTC.

The chain links TRBV27 to TRBJ1-1; 7 bases are a match to TRBD1. The CDR3 contains 15 residues. Looked up from germline, CDR1 is MNHEY and CDR2 is SMNVEV (reference sequence). V dropped 5 bases and J dropped 1; count of bases not matched to a gene: 7. The CDR3 reads CASSNRQGTNTEAFF. The CDR3 region has the DNA TGTGCCAGCAGTAACAGACAGGGAACGAACACTGAAGCTTTCTTT.

The CDR3 coding sequence is TGTGCCAGCAGTTTACAGGGGGTAGGACCAGATACGCAGTATTTT. Its translation: CASSLQGVGPDTQYF. The chain uses TRBV6-5 and TRBJ2-3; the match to TRBD1 covers 8 bases. With V trimmed by 4 bases and J by 4 bases, 7 bases remained unmatched. CDR3 size: 15 residues. Germline CDR1 is MNHEY and CDR2 is SVGAGI.

V is TRBV6-1 and J is TRBJ1-2, with 7 bases aligning to TRBD1. Germline-derived CDR1 and CDR2 are MNHNS and SASEGT. V shed 4 bases and J 2 bases; nucleotides not matched to a gene: 4. The CDR3 is 14 amino acids. The CDR3: CASSAVQGNYGYTF. The DNA of the CDR3 is TGTGCCAGCAGTGCGGTACAGGGGAACTATGGCTACACCTTC.

The gene calls are TRBV18 and TRBJ1-6, with D unclear. V gave up 3 bases and J gave up 7 bases, with 13 bases separating them. The CDR3 loop spans 15 amino acids. CDR1 is KGHSH and CDR2 is LQKENI in the germline V gene. CDR3 coding DNA: TGTGCCAGCTCACCCGACATGGCTGGGAATTCACCCCTCCACTTT. It specifies CASSPDMAGNSPLHF.

The CDR3: CASRQAQGFNEKLFF. CDR3 nucleotide sequence: TGTGCCAGCAGACAAGCCCAGGGATTTAATGAAAAACTGTTTTTT. The genes are TRBV6-6 and TRBJ1-4; D is perhaps TRBD1 (5 bases). The CDR3 length is 15 residues. The germline V gene encodes CDR1 MNHNY and CDR2 SVGAGI (reference sequence). V dropped 6 bases and J dropped 4 bases, with 15 bases sitting between them.

V and J are TRBV4-2 and TRBJ2-3, with 12 positions matching TRBD2. The CDR3 sequence is 18 residues long. CDR1 LGHNA and CDR2 YNFKEQ come from the germline V gene. V gave up 5 bases and J gave up 0 bases; unmatched junction bases: 9. The DNA for the CDR3 is TGTGCCAGCAGCTTCCGACTAGCGGGGGCCTCTAGCACAGATACGCAGTATTTT. It translates to CASSFRLAGASSTDTQYF.

V and J are TRBV9 and TRBJ2-6; no clear D gene. Per the germline V gene, CDR1 is SGDLS and CDR2 is YYNGEE. This CDR3 has 14 amino acids. Trimming took 2 bases from V and 3 from J, leaving 6 bases between them. CDR3 nucleotides: TGTGCCAGCAGCGTTTTAGTTGGGGCCAACGTCCTGACTTTC. It translates to CASSVLVGANVLTF.

This clone was seen only once. This chain connects TRBV6-5 to TRBJ1-4; D is unresolved. CDR1 MNHEY and CDR2 SVGAGI come from the germline V gene. The CDR3 length is 15 residues. V lost 4 bases and J lost 7, with 16 bases in between. DNA of the CDR3: TGTGCCAGCAGTTTTACAGTGGGTCAACCTGAAAAACTGTTTTTT. Its translation: CASSFTVGQPEKLFF.

V is TRBV6-1 and J is TRBJ1-2; possible D gene TRBD1, 5 bases. Germline V gene sequence: CDR1 MNHNS, CDR2 SASEGT. The ends were cut back, 8 bases at V and 0 bases at J, with 16 bases in the middle. The CDR3 covers 15 residues. CDR3 loop: CASHTPETANYGYTF. The CDR3 nucleotides are TGTGCCAGCCATACACCGGAGACAGCTAACTATGGCTACACCTTC.

This sequence joins TRBV7-9 and TRBJ2-1; 9 bases match TRBD2. The V segment lost 0 bases and the J segment 9 bases; nucleotides outside the gene matches: 9. The CDR3 is made up of 16 amino acids. Germline CDR1 SEHNR, CDR2 FQNEAQ (reference sequence). The CDR3 here is CASSLAPRRGGPEQFF. The CDR3 DNA reads TGTGCCAGCAGCTTAGCACCCCGGCGGGGGGGCCCTGAGCAGTTCTTC. Complete variable domain (other parts from reference TRBV7-9 and TRBJ2-1): DTGVSQNPRHKITKRGQNVTFRCDPISEHNRLYWYRQTLGQGPEFLTYFQNEAQLEKSRLLSDRFSAERPKGSFSTLEIQRTEQGDSAMYLCASSLAPRRGGPEQFFGPGTRLTVL.

This sequence joins TRBV19 and TRBJ1-5, with 10 bases that match TRBD1. CDR1 is LNHDA and CDR2 is SQIVND in the germline V gene (reference sequence). This CDR3 comprises 16 residues. Trimming took 6 bases from V and 5 from J; bases not matched to a gene: 10. This CDR3 reads CASSPGMGQGYQPQHF. The CDR3 region has the DNA TGTGCCAGTAGCCCTGGTATGGGACAGGGGTATCAGCCCCAGCATTTT.

The rearrangement joins TRBV19 to TRBJ2-4; TRBD2 is a possible D gene (6 bases). Trimming took off 6 bases at V and 5 bases at J, with 26 bases between the two ends. In germline, CDR1 is LNHDA, CDR2 SQIVND (reference sequence). The CDR3 has 18 amino acids. The CDR3 DNA is TGTGCCAGTAGCCCCCTGCGTCAGGGAGGCGCCGCCGAAAACATTCAGTACTTC. Its protein is CASSPLRQGGAAENIQYF. The variable domain in full, completed from reference TRBV19 and TRBJ2-4, reads DGGITQSPKYLFRKEGQNVTLSCEQNLNHDAMYWYRQDPGQGLRLIYYSQIVNDFQKGDIAEGYSVSREKKESFPLTVTSAQKNPTAFYLCASSPLRQGGAAENIQYFGAGTRLSVL.

J is TRBJ2-3 and V is TRBV5-1, with 7 bases lining up with TRBD1. CDR1 is SGHRS, CDR2 YFSETQ, per germline. The trim removed 3 bases at V and 2 bases at J, leaving 15 bases unmatched. CDR3 length equals 18 residues. CDR3 sequence (DNA): TGCGCCAGCAGCTATTTAAGAGGGGGCCCGAGCCTCACAGATACGCAGTATTTT. Translated, it gives CASSYLRGGPSLTDTQYF.

The chain is built from TRBV2 and TRBJ1-1; TRBD1 might be the D (6 bases). V lost 7 bases and J lost 9, with 18 bases in between. Germline-derived CDR1 and CDR2 are SNHLY and FYNNEI. The CDR3 runs to 13 residues. CDR3 nucleotide sequence: TGTGCCAGCATACAGGTTAGACAGGCTCAAGCTTTCTTT. This encodes CASIQVRQAQAFF.

This chain joins TRBV2 and TRBJ1-1, with 8 bases fitting TRBD1. Losses at the gene ends were 5 bases for V and 1 base for J; bases not matched to a gene: 3. Germline loops: CDR1 SNHLY, CDR2 FYNNEI. This CDR3 contains 14 residues. The chain's CDR3 is CASSPDRANTEAFF. In DNA, the CDR3 is TGTGCCAGCAGTCCGGACAGGGCGAACACTGAAGCTTTCTTT.

This sequence joins TRBV10-3 and TRBJ2-1; possibly TRBD1 for D (6 bases). Trimming removed 9 bases from V and 6 bases from J, with 15 bases in between. CDR1 and CDR2 (germline): ENHRY, SYGVKD. The CDR3 spans 13 residues. The CDR3 protein is CAINRDNGNEQFF. CDR3 in DNA: TGTGCCATTAACCGGGACAACGGCAATGAGCAGTTCTTC.

This chain links TRBV28 with TRBJ2-7; 14 bases are a match to TRBD2. The junction had 13 bases not matched to a gene; V was cut back by 6 bases and J by 3 bases. Germline values: CDR1 MDHEN, CDR2 SYDVKM. The length of the CDR3 is 18 residues. The CDR3 sequence is CASSTRLAGGPLFYEQYF. In DNA form, the CDR3 reads TGTGCCAGCAGCACACGACTAGCGGGGGGGCCACTGTTCTACGAGCAGTACTTC.

V and J are TRBV4-2 and TRBJ2-2; D call uncertain. The CDR3 length is 14 residues. V lost 2 bases to trimming and J lost 3 bases, with 7 bases between them. CDR1 and CDR2 from the germline V gene are LGHNA and YNFKEQ. The CDR3 spells CASSQWAYTGELFF. DNA for the CDR3: TGTGCCAGCAGCCAATGGGCCTACACCGGGGAGCTGTTTTTT.

The CDR3 DNA follows: TGCAGCGGTATAGGACAGCTTCAAGAGACCCAGTACTTC. The encoded protein is CSGIGQLQETQYF. This sequence joins TRBV29-1 and TRBJ2-5; a weak D match, TRBD1 (6 bases). Per germline, CDR1 SQVTM and CDR2 ANQGSEA. This CDR3 has 13 residues. The V end lost 7 bases, the J end lost 2 bases, and 14 bases lay between the germline ends.

The chain employs TRBV4-2 and TRBJ2-3, with TRBD1 identical over 8 bases. The CDR3 totals 14 residues. Trimming took 4 bases from V and 7 from J; bases not matched to a gene: 7. CDR1 LGHNA and CDR2 YNFKEQ come from the germline V gene. The CDR3 coding sequence is TGTGCCAGCAGCCGTCAGGGGGCTTCAAATACGCAGTATTTT. Its protein is CASSRQGASNTQYF.

The chain links TRBV2 to TRBJ1-5; a possible D gene is TRBD1 (5 bases). Germline loops: CDR1 SNHLY, CDR2 FYNNEI. Between the trimmed V and J ends, which lost 4 bases and 5 bases, there was a span of 9 bases. This CDR3 is 13 amino acids long. CDR3 region: CASSGGSYQPQHF. CDR3 nucleotide sequence: TGTGCCAGCAGTGGGGGCAGTTATCAGCCCCAGCATTTT.

The rearrangement joins TRBV6-4 to TRBJ2-6; 8 bases align to TRBD1. Per the germline V gene, CDR1 is MRHNA and CDR2 is SNTAGT. The CDR3 runs to 17 residues. Trimming removed 5 bases from V and 0 bases from J; junction bases left unmatched: 6. The CDR3 DNA is TGTGCCAGCAGTCGACAGGGGCAAAGCTCTGGGGCCAACGTCCTGACTTTC. Translated: CASSRQGQSSGANVLTF.

The gene calls are TRBV6-5 and TRBJ2-3, with TRBD2 identical over 7 bases. The germline V gene has CDR1 MNHEY and CDR2 SVGAGI. The CDR3 is made up of 14 amino acids. Trimming cost V 6 bases and J 6 bases; bases outside gene matches: 9. The CDR3 is CASSNGGWGDTQYF. The CDR3 DNA is TGTGCCAGCAGCAACGGGGGGTGGGGTGATACGCAGTATTTT.

V is TRBV4-1 and J is TRBJ1-2; 7 bases map to TRBD1. The CDR3 runs 15 residues. Trimming at V came to 1 base and at J to 8 bases, leaving 10 bases not matched to a gene. CDR1 is MGHRA, CDR2 YSYEKL, per germline. The CDR3, as DNA: TGCGCCAGCAGCCAAGGACAGGGCCGGGCGAGGGGCTACACCTTC. This sequence encodes CASSQGQGRARGYTF.

The rearrangement links TRBV5-1 to TRBJ2-2; the match to TRBD2 covers 10 bases. Germline V gives CDR1 SGHRS, CDR2 YFSETQ. The CDR3 has 17 residues. Trimming cost V 3 bases and J 1 base; bases outside gene matches: 6. CDR3 region: CASSYIGLAVNTGELFF. CDR3 DNA sequence: TGCGCCAGCAGCTACATAGGACTAGCGGTGAACACCGGGGAGCTGTTTTTT.

As concerns this clone: One junction end disagrees with the germline gene, perhaps due to a read error. The V call is TRBV11-2, the J call TRBJ2-3; D is unclear. Per germline, CDR1 SGHAT and CDR2 FQNNGV. CDR3 length equals 10 residues. CDR3 loop: CASSLVLPSF. The CDR3 DNA sequence: TGTGCCAGCAGCTTAGTTCTACCCTCTTTT.

The V gene is TRBV5-4, the J gene TRBJ2-3, with TRBD2 identical over 7 bases. With 5 bases clipped from V and 1 base from J, the junction kept 7 bases outside the gene matches. Germline loops: CDR1 SGHNT, CDR2 YYREEE (reference sequence). The CDR3 runs to 15 residues. CDR3 protein: CASSTSGTRTDTQYF. The CDR3 DNA reads TGTGCCAGCAGTACCAGCGGGACCCGCACAGATACGCAGTATTTT.

The chain is built from TRBV9 and TRBJ2-1, with 9 positions matching TRBD2. J gave up 4 bases and V 4 bases, and 6 bases lay outside the gene matches. This CDR3 has 15 residues. The germline V gene encodes CDR1 SGDLS and CDR2 YYNGEE. The CDR3 DNA sequence: TGTGCCAGCAGCTTAGGGGGACTAGCTTACAATGAGCAGTTCTTC. This gives the protein CASSLGGLAYNEQFF.